This T cell receptor (beta chain) was identified in a study of CD8+CD57+ T cells in acquired aplastic anemia. Study-wide context: Mean yield of DNA from sorted CD4+ and CD8+ cells was around 3 ug. Among healthy donors, CD4+ cells averaged about 11 million reads.

Overall study results and limits: CD8+ Simpson's diversity did not differ significantly between patients and controls. Patients and controls had in common twenty-nine CD8+ CDR3 sequences.

The ends were cut back, 3 bases at V and 5 bases at J, with 18 bases in the middle. This CDR3 spans 16 amino acids. The germline gives CDR1 KGHDR, CDR2 SFDVKD. This clonotype was recorded only once. The target antigen is unknown. Genomic DNA, the template, was used for profiling of the TCR beta VDJ and CDR3. TCRdb called the reads again in MiXCR, with one record for every CDR3 protein. Here the sample spans about 190,000 distinct CDR3 sequences, about half being singletons. The chain is built from TRBV24-1 and TRBJ2-5; D call uncertain. The sequencing input was sorted CD4+, CD8+, or CD8+CD57+ T cells (not recorded which) from PBMCs. This sequence originates from a human donor in good health, serving as a control. The CDR3 nucleotides read TGTGCCACCAGTGATACTCGGGTGGGGTTCGGCGAGACCCAGTACTTC. It translates to CATSDTRVGFGETQYF.